A selection of T cell receptor beta chains follows, all from one sample in a study of CD8+ T cells in alopecia areata. The protocol was immunoSEQ multiplex PCR, while the TCRdb copy is restricted to in-frame clones and leaves out a portion. The table has 140,000 to 150,000 clones, around 50% seen once; the top ten hold under 8%. The sequencing used CD4+ T cells sorted from blood, collected at week 0. The receptors were sampled from a human donor with alopecia areata. Both conserved end residues are part of each CDR3. The D gene is left open where the match is weak. Clone sizes are given selectively: once, few, many, or a class where the clone is expanded.

J gene	V gene	clone size	D gene	CDR3 DNA	CDR3 protein
TRBJ2-2	TRBV5-4	NA	NA	TGTGCCAGCAGCTTCGGCGTCACGAACACCGGGGAGCTGTTTTTT	CASSFGVTNTGELFF
TRBJ2-2	TRBV5-4	NA	NA	TGTGCCAGCAGCTTAAGGAACATACGAGCCGGGGAGCTGTTTTTT	CASSLRNIRAGELFF
TRBJ1-2	TRBV9	few	NA	TGTGCCAGCAGCGTAGGTACTAACTATGGCTACACCTTC	CASSVGTNYGYTF
TRBJ1-6	TRBV18	few	TRBD1	TGTGCCAGCTCACGGGACAGTGATTCACCCCTCCACTTT	CASSRDSDSPLHF
TRBJ2-1	TRBV7-2	NA	TRBD2	TGTGCCACCGATCCGGGGGGGCGCTCCTACAATGAGCAGTTCTTC	CATDPGGRSYNEQFF
TRBJ2-1	TRBV2	few	NA	TGTGCCAGCAGTGGGGGAACTTCTAGGACCAATGAGCAGTTCTTC	CASSGGTSRTNEQFF
TRBJ1-2	TRBV29-1	few	NA	TGCAGCGTTGACACCCCTAACTATGGCTACACCTTC	CSVDTPNYGYTF
TRBJ2-3	TRBV7-9	NA	TRBD2	TGTGCCAGCAGCCCGCACAGGACTAGCGGGGGGGCGGCGGATACGCAGTATTTT	CASSPHRTSGGAADTQYF
TRBJ2-3	TRBV5-1	NA	NA	TGCGCCAGCAGCTTGTTCGACACAACTAGCACAGATACGCAGTATTTT	CASSLFDTTSTDTQYF
TRBJ2-5	TRBV5-1	NA	TRBD1	TGCGCCAGCAGCTTGGCCCCAGGGGGCCCAGAGACCCAGTACTTC	CASSLAPGGPETQYF
TRBJ1-1	TRBV30	few	TRBD1	TGTGCCTGGAGTGTACAGGGGTACACTGAAGCTTTCTTT	CAWSVQGYTEAFF
TRBJ1-1	TRBV29-1	NA	NA	TGCAGCGTTGAAGATTCCCCCCGCACTGAAGCTTTCTTT	CSVEDSPRTEAFF
TRBJ1-2	TRBV5-4	NA	NA	TGTGCCAGCAGCGCCCCGGGGCAAGAGTACGGCTACACCTTC	CASSAPGQEYGYTF
TRBJ2-1	TRBV2	few	NA	TGTGCCGGAGACAGCTACAATGAGCAGTTCTTC	CAGDSYNEQFF
TRBJ2-2	TRBV27	NA	TRBD1	TGTGCCAGCAGTTCTATTGGGACAGGGGACACCGGGGAGCTGTTTTTT	CASSSIGTGDTGELFF
TRBJ1-1	TRBV6-5	few	TRBD1	TGTGCCAGCTTCAGACAGGGTGACACTGAAGCTTTCTTT	CASFRQGDTEAFF
TRBJ1-1	TRBV10-3	few	TRBD1	TGTGCCATCAGTCCCCAGTTGGGGACAGGGATGAACACTGAAGCTTTCTTT	CAISPQLGTGMNTEAFF
TRBJ2-7	TRBV15	NA	TRBD2	TGTGCCACCAGCACCCGAGCGGGGGGGGCCTACGAGCAGTACTTC	CATSTRAGGAYEQYF
TRBJ2-5	TRBV20-1	NA	NA	TGCAGTGGGGTTCTAGGGGAGACCCAGTACTTC	CSGVLGETQYF
TRBJ2-6	TRBV10-3	NA	NA	TGTGCCATCAGTTCCCGATCCTCTGGGGCCAACGTCCTGACTTTC	CAISSRSSGANVLTF
TRBJ2-1	TRBV19	once	NA	TGTGCCAGTAGTATATGGGGGAGCAATGAGCAGTTCTTC	CASSIWGSNEQFF
TRBJ1-6	TRBV7-9	NA	NA	TGTGCCAGCAGCCCCGCCGGGTCCATTATCGGTTCACCCCTCCACTTT	CASSPAGSIIGSPLHF
TRBJ2-7	TRBV6-5	NA	NA	TGTGCCAGCAGTTACCTTAGAGGGACGGGGCAGCACGAGCAGTACTTC	CASSYLRGTGQHEQYF
TRBJ2-7	TRBV5-1	NA	TRBD1	TGCGCCAGCAGCTCCGGGACAGGGGAGTACGAGCAGTACTTC	CASSSGTGEYEQYF
TRBJ1-5	TRBV7-9	few	NA	TGTGCCAGCAGCCGTCAGGGAATCAATCAGCCCCAGCATTTT	CASSRQGINQPQHF